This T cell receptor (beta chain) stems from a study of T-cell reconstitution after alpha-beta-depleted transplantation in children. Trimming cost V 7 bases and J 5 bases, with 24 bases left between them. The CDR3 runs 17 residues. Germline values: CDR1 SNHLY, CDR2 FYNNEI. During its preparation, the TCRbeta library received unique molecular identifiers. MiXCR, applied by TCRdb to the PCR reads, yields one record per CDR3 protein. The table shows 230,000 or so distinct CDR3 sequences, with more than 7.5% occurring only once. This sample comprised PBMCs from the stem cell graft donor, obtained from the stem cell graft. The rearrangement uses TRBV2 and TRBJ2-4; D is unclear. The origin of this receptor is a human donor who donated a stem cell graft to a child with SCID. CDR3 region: CASTGRGGRMLQNIQYF. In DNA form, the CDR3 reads TGTGCCAGCACTGGGCGAGGTGGAAGGATGTTGCAAAACATTCAGTACTTC.